A selection of T cell receptor beta chains follows, all from one sample in a study of T cells in Graves' hyperthyroidism and ophthalmopathy. TCRdb recomputed calls from the multiplex PCR reads with MiXCR, one row per CDR3 protein. The table lists hundreds of thousands of distinct CDR3 sequences, 13% to 15% of them singletons. Sequencing was done on a sample of blood. The source of these receptors is a young woman with Graves' hyperthyroidism. CDR3s include the opening cysteine and the closing phenylalanine or tryptophan. The D gene is left open where the match is weak. Clone size is shown for a subset of rows, as once, few, many or a class of expanded clone.

>.|TRBJ1-2|TRBV20-1|many
TGCAGTGGGGAAAGAGCTAACTATGGCTACACCTTC
CSGERANYGYTF
>TRBD1|TRBJ1-4|TRBV5-6|.
TGTGCCAGCAGGTTCGGACAGGGGGCGGGTGAAAAACTGTTTTTT
CASRFGQGAGEKLFF
>TRBD1|TRBJ1-2|TRBV7-3|many
TGTGCCAGCAGCCCCGGGACAGGTGATAACTATGGCTACACCTTC
CASSPGTGDNYGYTF
>TRBD2|TRBJ2-3|TRBV20-1|few
TGCAGTGCTAGAGATCTGACTAGCGGGAGGGTGGCAGATACGCAGTATTTT
CSARDLTSGRVADTQYF
>.|TRBJ2-7|TRBV5-5|.
TGTGCCAGCAGCCGAAATCCCCCCTACGAGCAGTACTTC
CASSRNPPYEQYF
>TRBD2|TRBJ2-3|TRBV10-3|.
TGTGCCATCAGTGAGTCGGGAGCGGGAGAGGGCACAGATACGCAGTATTTT
CAISESGAGEGTDTQYF
>.|TRBJ2-3|TRBV7-2|many
TGTGCCAGCAGCTTGGACTACTCAGGAACGCAGTATTTT
CASSLDYSGTQYF
>.|TRBJ2-1|TRBV28|many
TGTGCCAGCGTGAGGGGGGACTGGAATGAGCAGTTCTTC
CASVRGDWNEQFF
>TRBD1|TRBJ2-2|TRBV5-1|.
TGCGCCAGCAGCTTGCTGAACAGGGGGAACACCGGGGAGCTGTTTTTT
CASSLLNRGNTGELFF
>.|TRBJ1-5|TRBV7-2|few
TGTGCCAGCAGCCCACGGGACCTAGGGGGTCAGCCCCAGCATTTT
CASSPRDLGGQPQHF
>TRBD2|TRBJ2-5|TRBV2|.
TGTGCCAGCAGCCCGCGGGGGGCTCAAGAGACCCAGTACTTC
CASSPRGAQETQYF
>.|TRBJ2-3|TRBV28|.
TGTGCCAGCAGTGTGCTGGAATTTTCTAGCACAGATACGCAGTATTTT
CASSVLEFSSTDTQYF
>.|TRBJ2-2|TRBV19|.
TGTGCCAGTAGTATATACCGCTCGTACACCGGGGAGCTGTTTTTT
CASSIYRSYTGELFF
>.|TRBJ2-1|TRBV7-9|few
TGTGCCAGCAGCTTCCCCCTAGGGACGGGGAATGAGCAGTTCTTC
CASSFPLGTGNEQFF
>TRBD2|TRBJ2-1|TRBV7-2|many
TGTGCCAGCAGCTTAGTAGGTAGCGGGTCGATCAATGAGCAGTTCTTC
CASSLVGSGSINEQFF
>.|TRBJ2-5|TRBV28|many
TGTGCCAGCAGTTTGATAACTAGCTCGGGAGAGACCCAGTACTTC
CASSLITSSGETQYF
>.|TRBJ2-1|TRBV18|.
TGTGCCAGCGAACTTGGGGGGGCCAATGAGCAGTTCTTC
CASELGGANEQFF
>.|TRBJ2-7|TRBV28|few
TGTGCCAGCAGTCAGCCTACCTCCTACGAGCAGTACTTC
CASSQPTSYEQYF
>.|TRBJ1-5|TRBV19|.
TGTGCCAGTAGTATGATGGGCGGTCAGCCCCAGCATTTT
CASSMMGGQPQHF
>TRBD1|TRBJ2-7|TRBV6-2/TRBV6-3|.
TGTGCCAGCAGTTACTCCGTGACAGGGGGCCGGTCCTACGAGCAGTACTTC
CASSYSVTGGRSYEQYF
>TRBD1|TRBJ1-1|TRBV4-3|many
TGCGCCAGCAGCCAAGAAAGCCCCGGGCTCCTGACAGGGTTCGGGCACACTGAAGCTTTCTTT
CASSQESPGLLTGFGHTEAFF
>TRBD2|TRBJ2-2|TRBV4-2|many
TGTGCCAGCAGCCCCGACCTAGCGGGAGACATCGGGGAGCTGTTTTTT
CASSPDLAGDIGELFF
>.|TRBJ2-7|TRBV3-1|many
TGTGCCAGCAGCCATGGCGCAATGTCACGCGAGCAGTACTTC
CASSHGAMSREQYF
>TRBD2|TRBJ2-7|TRBV19|few
TGTGCCAGTAGCCACGAGCGGGAGGGCTCCTACGAGCAGTACTTC
CASSHEREGSYEQYF
>.|TRBJ1-2|TRBV24-1|few
TGTGCCACCAGTGTAAACAGGGAAGATGGCTACACCTTC
CATSVNREDGYTF
>TRBD2|TRBJ2-7|TRBV2|many
TGTGCCAGCTTTGGGGGGGGCTACGAGCAGTACTTC
CASFGGGYEQYF
>TRBD2|TRBJ2-1|TRBV20-1|many
TGCAGTGCAGGGGAGTTTACTAGCGGGAGGTTCAATGAGCAGTTCTTC
CSAGEFTSGRFNEQFF
>TRBD2|TRBJ2-7|TRBV6-1|many
TGTGCCAGCAGTTATGGGACTAGCGGGGAAGCACTGAGCGAGCAGTACTTC
CASSYGTSGEALSEQYF
>TRBD1|TRBJ1-1|TRBV27|.
TGTGCCAGCAGTCGAGACCGGGACAGGGTGGGTATCACTGAAGCTTTCTTT
CASSRDRDRVGITEAFF
>.|TRBJ2-6|TRBV20-1|many
TGCAGTGCTAGGACGAGCTCTGGGGCCAACGTCCTGACTTTC
CSARTSSGANVLTF
>.|TRBJ1-2|TRBV19|few
TGTGCCAGTAGTGCGAACAGAGGATCCCCCTACGGCTACACCTTC
CASSANRGSPYGYTF
>.|TRBJ2-1|TRBV12-5|many
TGTGCTAGTGGTTTTCACCCCCGGGGGGCCGTAACGACAAGCTCCTACAATGAGCAGTTCTTC
CASGFHPRGAVTTSSYNEQFF
>.|TRBJ2-7|TRBV6-2/TRBV6-3|few
TGTGCCACCCCCCCGACCCGGGCCCACGACGAGCAGTACTTC
CATPPTRAHDEQYF
>.|TRBJ1-2|TRBV28|many
TGTGCCAGCAGTCAACCACAGGGAGTCTATGGCTACACCTTC
CASSQPQGVYGYTF
>.|TRBJ1-1|TRBV9|.
TGTGCCAGCAGCGTAGCTCGACATGGGAACACTGAAGCTTTCTTT
CASSVARHGNTEAFF
>.|TRBJ1-1|TRBV12-3/TRBV12-4|many
TGTGCCAGCAGTTTAGCGTGGGAAGTCACTGAAGCTTTCTTT
CASSLAWEVTEAFF
>.|TRBJ2-1|TRBV6-2/TRBV6-3|many
TGTGCCAGCAGTAACCTTTCGGATGAGCAGTTCTTC
CASSNLSDEQFF
>.|TRBJ2-7|TRBV2|few
TGTGCCAGCAGTGAAGCGCTAGAGCGGGACTTC
CASSEALERDF
>.|TRBJ2-7|TRBV3-1|many
TGTGCCAGCAGCCAAGTTTATGAGGCGGGATTCTCCTACGAGCAGTACTTC
CASSQVYEAGFSYEQYF
>.|TRBJ1-2|TRBV12-3/TRBV12-4|few
TGTGCCAGCAGTTTAGGGATACCCACCGGCTACACCTTC
CASSLGIPTGYTF
>.|TRBJ1-1|TRBV20-1|many
TGCAGTGCTAGGACCCTTCAGAACACTGAAGCTTTCTTT
CSARTLQNTEAFF
>.|TRBJ2-5|TRBV3-1|many
TGTGCCAGCATTACTACAGCTTTTGGTAGAGAGACCCAGTACTTC
CASITTAFGRETQYF
>TRBD1|TRBJ2-7|TRBV7-2|.
TGTGCCAGCAGCTCCACAGGGGTAAAGGGCTACGAGCAGTACTTC
CASSSTGVKGYEQYF
>.|TRBJ2-1|TRBV7-2|.
TGTGCCAGCAGCTCGGCCAGGGGAGAGCAGTTCTTC
CASSSARGEQFF
>.|TRBJ1-5|TRBV9|.
TGTGCCAGCAGCGTACAGGGGAAGGTCAATCAGCCCCAGCATTTT
CASSVQGKVNQPQHF
>.|TRBJ2-5|TRBV14|few
TGTGCCAGCAGCCAAGGAGGCTCAGAGACCCAGTACTTC
CASSQGGSETQYF